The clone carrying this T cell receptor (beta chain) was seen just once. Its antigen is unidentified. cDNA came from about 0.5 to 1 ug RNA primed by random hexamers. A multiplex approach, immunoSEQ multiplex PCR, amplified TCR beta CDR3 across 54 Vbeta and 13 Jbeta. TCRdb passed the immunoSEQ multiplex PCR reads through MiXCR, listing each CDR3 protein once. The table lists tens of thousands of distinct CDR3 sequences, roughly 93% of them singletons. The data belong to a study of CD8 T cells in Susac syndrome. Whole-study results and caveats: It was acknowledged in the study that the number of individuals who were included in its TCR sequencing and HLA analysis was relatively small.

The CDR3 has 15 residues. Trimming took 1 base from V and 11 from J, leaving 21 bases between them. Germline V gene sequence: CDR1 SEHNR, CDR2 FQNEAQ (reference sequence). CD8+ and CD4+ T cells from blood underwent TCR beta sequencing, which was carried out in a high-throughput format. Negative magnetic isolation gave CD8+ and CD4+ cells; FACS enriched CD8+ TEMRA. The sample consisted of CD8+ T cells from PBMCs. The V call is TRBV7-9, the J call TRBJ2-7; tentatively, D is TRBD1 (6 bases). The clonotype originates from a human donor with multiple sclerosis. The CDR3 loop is CASSLGFEEGGREYF. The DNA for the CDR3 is TGTGCCAGCAGCTTAGGGTTCGAGGAAGGGGGACGGGAGTACTTC.